This TCR beta chain is from a study of CD8 T cells in Susac syndrome. Germline-derived CDR1 and CDR2 are SGHRS and YFSETQ. The germline V and J ends were trimmed by 2 bases and 4 bases, with 7 bases remaining between them. The CDR3 sequence is 13 residues long. A quantity of about 0.5 to 1 ug RNA underwent reverse transcription using random hexamers. TCRdb fed the immunoSEQ multiplex PCR reads into MiXCR, producing one record per CDR3 protein. Counted here are about 100,000 distinct CDR3 sequences, roughly 96% occurring once; the ten biggest clones make up 0.3%. The chain joins TRBV5-1 to TRBJ2-1, with no clear D. The clonotype originates from a human donor with Susac syndrome. The material sequenced was CD8+ T cells from PBMCs. This CDR3 reads CASSFSQYNEQFF. The CDR3 nucleotides read TGCGCCAGCAGCTTTTCCCAGTACAATGAGCAGTTCTTC. The variable domain in full, completed from reference TRBV5-1 and TRBJ2-1, reads KAGVTQTPRYLIKTRGQQVTLSCSPISGHRSVSWYQQTPGQGLQFLFEYFSETQRNKGNFPGRFSGRQFSNSRSEMNVSTLELGDSALYLCASSFSQYNEQFFGPGTRLTVL.